Each of the 19 T cell receptor beta chains below was sequenced from the same sample in a study of molecular identifiers for immune sequencing clone quantification. One entry per CDR3 protein results from TCRdb running MiXCR on the PCR reads. The profile shows tens of thousands of distinct CDR3 sequences, roughly 25% of them singletons. The sample comprised naive CD8+ T cells from blood, with Jurkat cell RNA spiked in. Subset of the sample: FACS-sorted CD8+CD4-CCR7+CD45RA+ naive T cells. The receptors originated from a human donor in good health. Some libraries in this study had Jurkat cell RNA spiked in.

On this clonotype itself: A much larger clone differs from this one at a single base, so this may be a read error. This chain uses TRBV6-6 with TRBJ1-4; D remains unclear. The CDR3 totals 12 residues. The germline V gene has CDR1 MNHNY and CDR2 SVGAGI (reference sequence). V lost 11 bases and J 15 bases, leaving 22 bases between the germline ends. Here the CDR3 DNA reads TGTGCCTGCACTGAGGCCCGGGCCTACATGTTTTTT. This encodes CACTEARAYMFF.

This clonotype was seen many times. The chain employs TRBV4-3 and TRBJ1-6; no definite D call. With 0 bases removed from V and 3 bases from J, the gap between germline ends came to 12 bases. The CDR3 contains 17 residues. Looked up from germline, CDR1 is LGHNA and CDR2 is YSLEER. The CDR3 here is CASSQDLPANYNSPLHF. The CDR3 region has the DNA TGCGCCAGCAGCCAAGATCTCCCAGCTAACTATAATTCACCCCTCCACTTT.

This clonotype has ten or more counts. The chain has TRBV6-2 or TRBV6-3 and TRBJ2-3; D gene ambiguous. Germline lookup yields CDR1 MNHEY and CDR2 SVGEGT. This CDR3 is 15 amino acids long. The V and J ends lost 0 bases and 2 bases respectively, with 9 bases between them. The CDR3 DNA reads TGTGCCAGCAGTTACTCGCGGCTGTACACAGATACGCAGTATTTT. It encodes CASSYSRLYTDTQYF.

This clonotype has ten or more counts. This chain links TRBV6-6 with TRBJ2-6, with 8 bases identical to TRBD1. Germline CDR1 and CDR2: MNHNY and SVGAGI (reference sequence). J gave up 0 bases and V 7 bases, and 8 bases lay outside the gene matches. CDR3 length: 17 amino acids. The CDR3 bases are TGTGCCAGCACCTCCGGGACAGGCTTCTCTGGGGCCAACGTCCTGACTTTC. Protein sequence: CASTSGTGFSGANVLTF.

In this sample, this clonotype turned up many times. The V call is TRBV30, the J call TRBJ2-6; the D gene is possibly TRBD2 (5 bases). This CDR3 contains 14 residues. The V gene lost 2 bases and the J gene lost 1 base, with 6 bases spanning the gap. Per germline, CDR1 GTSNPN and CDR2 SVGIG (reference sequence). CDR3 sequence reads: CAWSSGSGANVLTF. CDR3 DNA: TGTGCCTGGAGTAGCGGATCTGGGGCCAACGTCCTGACTTTC.

This clonotype was observed at least ten times. The chain has TRBV15 and TRBJ2-7; D is uncertain. Trimming left V 4 bases short and J 5 bases short, with 9 bases between. The germline CDR1 and CDR2 sequences are LNHNV and YYDKDF (reference sequence). The CDR3 contains 12 residues. CDR3 nucleotides: TGTGCCACCAGCATCGGACCGGACGAGCAGTACTTC. Protein sequence: CATSIGPDEQYF. Filled out from reference TRBV15 and TRBJ2-7, the complete variable domain reads DAMVIQNPRYQVTQFGKPVTLSCSQTLNHNVMYWYQQKSSQAPKLLFHYYDKDFNNEADTPDNFQSRRPNTSFCFLDIRSPGLGDTAMYLCATSIGPDEQYFGPGTRLTVT.

The sample holds one count of this clonotype. The junction and the germline gene differ at one end; a read error may be behind it. J is TRBJ2-4 and V is TRBV7-2; 9 bases align to TRBD2. The CDR3 is 20 residues long. The germline V gene has CDR1 SGHTA and CDR2 FQGNSA. Written as DNA, the CDR3 is TGTGCCAGCCGCTTAATCCCGCCGGGACTAGCCGCCCAGACCAAAAACATTCAGTACTTC. Its protein is CASRLIPPGLAAQTKNIQYF.

Comments on this clonotype: A much larger clone differs from this one at a single base, so this may be a read error. No conserved phenylalanine or tryptophan ends this CDR3, so it is likely a read error. Because the CDR3's place on the DNA is in doubt, the DNA is left out and the CDR3 is given as listed by TCRdb. This chain connects TRBV21-1 to TRBJ1-1. TRBV21-1 is designated a pseudogene. 17 amino acids form the CDR3, both terminal residues included. This CDR3 is CASSIPAGNLMNTEAFL.

In this sample, this clonotype turned up a few times. The chain carries TRBV9 and TRBJ2-3, with 11 bases lining up with TRBD2. CDR3 length: 17 residues. V gave up 3 bases and J gave up 4 bases; unmatched junction bases: 10. The V gene's germline CDR1 is SGDLS and CDR2 YYNGEE. The CDR3 DNA is TGTGCCAGCAGCGAGACGACTAGCGGGACGGTGGCAGATACGCAGTATTTT. This codes for CASSETTSGTVADTQYF.

This clonotype has ten or more counts. The chain recombines TRBV6-5 with TRBJ2-7; D perhaps matches TRBD2 (6 bases). The CDR3 is 16 residues long. The germline V gene has CDR1 MNHEY and CDR2 SVGAGI. V was trimmed by 0 bases and J by 1 base, leaving 13 bases between them. The CDR3 bases are TGTGCCAGCAGTTACTCGATACACGGGAGTTCCTACGAGCAGTACTTC. Amino acid sequence: CASSYSIHGSSYEQYF.

A single count supports this clonotype. A much larger clone sits a single nucleotide away, making a read error possible. V gene TRBV19 combines with J gene TRBJ2-2; D may be TRBD1 (7 bases). CDR3 size: 12 residues. Germline CDR1 is LNHDA and CDR2 is SQIVND (reference sequence). CDR3 sequence (DNA): TGTGCCAGTATCACAGGGGCCGGGGGGCTGTTTTTT. Amino acids: CASITGAGGLFF.

The chain combines TRBV12-5 with TRBJ1-2, with unresolved D. The CDR3 has 15 residues. V was pared by 7 bases and J by 8 bases, with 23 bases between. Germline lookup yields CDR1 LGHNT and CDR2 FRNRAP. CDR3 sequence: CASASPGDSLSGYTF. CDR3 coding DNA: TGTGCTAGTGCTTCCCCGGGAGATAGCCTTTCCGGCTACACCTTC.

V gene TRBV27 combines with J gene TRBJ2-7; 10 bases line up with TRBD2. This CDR3 is 18 amino acids long. The junction had 19 bases not matched to a gene; V was cut back by 5 bases and J by 6 bases. CDR1 and CDR2 from the germline V gene are MNHEY and SMNVEV (reference sequence). The CDR3 coding sequence is TGTGCCAGCAGTCACTCAGAGGTAAGGCTAGCGGGAGACGGCGAGCAGTACTTC. Encoded protein: CASSHSEVRLAGDGEQYF.

This clonotype was detected a few times. The chain recombines TRBV5-1 with TRBJ2-5, with 12 bases fitting TRBD2. The CDR3 has 17 amino acids. The V and J ends lost 2 bases and 5 bases, in that order; junction bases with no gene match: 10. Germline V lookup: CDR1 SGHRS, CDR2 YFSETQ. DNA of the CDR3: TGCGCCAGCAGCTTAATCCCGGGACTAGCGGGCGAGGAGACCCAGTACTTC. Its translation is CASSLIPGLAGEETQYF.

This clonotype came up many times. The chain recombines TRBV6-2 or TRBV6-3 with TRBJ2-3; 8 bases are a match to TRBD2. Trimming at V came to 6 bases and at J to 0 bases, leaving 5 bases not matched to a gene. This CDR3 spans 15 amino acids. Germline assignment: CDR1 MNHEY and CDR2 SVGEGT. CDR3 DNA: TGTGCCAGCAGCCATGGACTAGCTAGCACAGATACGCAGTATTTT. Protein: CASSHGLASTDTQYF.

In this sample, this clonotype turned up many times. The chain combines TRBV4-3 with TRBJ1-1; D call uncertain. The CDR3 is 14 amino acids. Trimming pared 3 bases from V and 3 bases from J, leaving 11 bases between. Looked up from germline, CDR1 is LGHNA and CDR2 is YSLEER. CDR3 protein: CASSQTSGDTEAFF. The CDR3 bases are TGCGCCAGCAGCCAGACTAGCGGGGACACTGAAGCTTTCTTT.

This clonotype was seen ten or more times. The chain is built from TRBV2 and TRBJ1-4; D call uncertain. The CDR3 covers 10 residues. Trimming shortened V by 7 bases and J by 6 bases, and 3 bases separated the two germline ends. Germline-derived CDR1 and CDR2 are SNHLY and FYNNEI. CDR3 nucleotide sequence: TGTGCCAGCATGGATGAAAAACTGTTTTTT. It translates to CASMDEKLFF.

This clonotype appeared many times. The J gene is TRBJ1-1, the V gene TRBV6-5; D is possibly TRBD1 (5 bases). The CDR3 loop spans 18 amino acids. Trimming cost V 5 bases and J 0 bases, with 22 bases left between them. The V gene's germline CDR1 is MNHEY and CDR2 SVGAGI. The CDR3 DNA follows: TGTGCCAGCAGTCCGGCCCGCGCGGGGGAGCTTCTGAACACTGAAGCTTTCTTT. This translates into CASSPARAGELLNTEAFF.

This clonotype was observed many times. The chain combines TRBV6-1 with TRBJ2-7; 9 bases align to TRBD2. The length of the CDR3 is 13 residues. V gave up 8 bases and J gave up 4 bases; unmatched junction bases: 6. In germline, CDR1 is MNHNS, CDR2 SASEGT. CDR3 DNA sequence: TGTGCCAGCTCGATAGCGGGAGCTTACGAGCAGTACTTC. Translation gives CASSIAGAYEQYF.